This T cell receptor beta chain came from a study of shared clonotypes between healthy human individuals. The CDR3 spans 14 residues. Germline V gene sequence: CDR1 MNHEY, CDR2 SVGAGI. The V end was cut by 6 bases, the J end by 8 bases, with 16 bases between. The DNA input per sorted-subset replicate PCR was 150 to 200 ng, corresponding to 28,000 or so T cell genomes. Here immunoSEQ multiplex PCR was the method, and the copy in TCRdb shows in-frame clones only, minus some. The sample carries approximately 110,000 clones, about 63% recorded once. V and J are TRBV6-5 and TRBJ1-4; the D is unclear. This TCR came from a woman in her twenties or thirties in good health. Source material: memory CD8+ T cells sorted from blood. This sample's subset: CD45RO+ cells pooled with CCR7-negative TemRA cells. The CDR3 coding sequence is TGTGCCAGCAGCTTCCCCGGGGAGCGAGAAAAACTGTTTTTT. Translation gives CASSFPGEREKLFF.